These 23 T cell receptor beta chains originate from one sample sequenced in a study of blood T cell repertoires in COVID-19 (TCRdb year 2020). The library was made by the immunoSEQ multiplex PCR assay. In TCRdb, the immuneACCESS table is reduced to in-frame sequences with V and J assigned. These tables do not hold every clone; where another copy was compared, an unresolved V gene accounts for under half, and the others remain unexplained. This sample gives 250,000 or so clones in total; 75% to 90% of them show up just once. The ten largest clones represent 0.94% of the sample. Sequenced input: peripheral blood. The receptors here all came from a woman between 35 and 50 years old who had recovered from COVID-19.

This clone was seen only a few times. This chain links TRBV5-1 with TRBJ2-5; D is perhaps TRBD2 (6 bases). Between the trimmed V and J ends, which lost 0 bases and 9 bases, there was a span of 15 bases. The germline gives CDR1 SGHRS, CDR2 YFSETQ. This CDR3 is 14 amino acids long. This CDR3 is CASSLGETSNSQYF. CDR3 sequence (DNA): TGCGCCAGCAGCTTGGGGGAAACTAGCAATTCCCAGTACTTC.

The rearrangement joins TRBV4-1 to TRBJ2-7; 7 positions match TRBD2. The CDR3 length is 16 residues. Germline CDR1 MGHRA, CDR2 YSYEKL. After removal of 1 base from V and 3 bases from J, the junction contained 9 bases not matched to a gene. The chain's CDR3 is CASSQASVGGGYEQYF. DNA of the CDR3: TGCGCCAGCAGCCAAGCTTCAGTTGGCGGGGGCTACGAGCAGTACTTC.

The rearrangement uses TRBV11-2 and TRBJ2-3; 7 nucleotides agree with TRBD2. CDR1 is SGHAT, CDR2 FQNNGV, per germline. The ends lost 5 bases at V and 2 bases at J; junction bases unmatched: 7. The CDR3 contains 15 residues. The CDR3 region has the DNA TGTGCCAGCAGCCCGGGAAGCGGGAACACAGATACGCAGTATTTT. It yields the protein CASSPGSGNTDTQYF.

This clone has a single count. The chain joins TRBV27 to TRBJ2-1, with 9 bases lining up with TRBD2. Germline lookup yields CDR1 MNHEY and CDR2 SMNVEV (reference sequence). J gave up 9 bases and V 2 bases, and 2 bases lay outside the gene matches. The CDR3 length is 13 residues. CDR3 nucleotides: TGTGCCAGCAGTTTAGGGCGGGAGGGTGAGCAGTTCTTC. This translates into CASSLGREGEQFF.

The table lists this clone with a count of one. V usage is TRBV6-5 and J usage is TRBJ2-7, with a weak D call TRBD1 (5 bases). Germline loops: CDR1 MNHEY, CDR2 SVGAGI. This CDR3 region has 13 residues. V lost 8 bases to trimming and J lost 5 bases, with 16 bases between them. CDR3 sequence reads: CASSSRVDNEQYF. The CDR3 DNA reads TGTGCCAGCTCCTCCAGGGTTGATAACGAGCAGTACTTC.

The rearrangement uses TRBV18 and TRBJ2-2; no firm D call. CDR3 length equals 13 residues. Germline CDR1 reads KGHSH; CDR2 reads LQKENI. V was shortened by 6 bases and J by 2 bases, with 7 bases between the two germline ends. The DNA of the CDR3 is TGTGCCAGCTCGGCAGGCAACACCGGGGAGCTGTTTTTT. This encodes CASSAGNTGELFF.

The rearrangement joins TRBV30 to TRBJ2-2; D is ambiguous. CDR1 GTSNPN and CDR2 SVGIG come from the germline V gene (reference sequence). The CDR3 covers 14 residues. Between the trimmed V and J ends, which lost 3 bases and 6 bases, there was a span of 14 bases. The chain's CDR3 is CAWSLGPSSGELFF. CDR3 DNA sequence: TGTGCCTGGAGCTTGGGCCCGTCCTCCGGGGAGCTGTTTTTT.

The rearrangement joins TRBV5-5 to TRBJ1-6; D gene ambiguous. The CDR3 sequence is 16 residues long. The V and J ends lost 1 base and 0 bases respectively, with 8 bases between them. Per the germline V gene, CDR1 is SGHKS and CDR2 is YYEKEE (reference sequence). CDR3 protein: CASSLSGISYNSPLHF. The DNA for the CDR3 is TGTGCCAGCAGCTTGTCGGGGATCTCCTATAATTCACCCCTCCACTTT. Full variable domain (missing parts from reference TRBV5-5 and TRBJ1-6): DAGVTQSPTHLIKTRGQQVTLRCSPISGHKSVSWYQQVLGQGPQFIFQYYEKEERGRGNFPDRFSARQFPNYSSELNVNALLLGDSALYLCASSLSGISYNSPLHFGNGTRLTVT.

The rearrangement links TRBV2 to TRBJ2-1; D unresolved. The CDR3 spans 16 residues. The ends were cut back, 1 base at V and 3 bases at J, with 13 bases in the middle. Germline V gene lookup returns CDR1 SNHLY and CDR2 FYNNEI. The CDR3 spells CASSEEPLHNYNEQFF. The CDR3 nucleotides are TGTGCCAGCAGTGAAGAGCCACTCCATAACTACAATGAGCAGTTCTTC.

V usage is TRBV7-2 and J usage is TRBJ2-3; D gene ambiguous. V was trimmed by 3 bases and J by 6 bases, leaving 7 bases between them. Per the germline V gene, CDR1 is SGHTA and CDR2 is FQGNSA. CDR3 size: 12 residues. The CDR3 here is CASSFSRDTQYF. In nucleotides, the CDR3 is TGTGCCAGCAGCTTTTCGAGGGATACGCAGTATTTT.

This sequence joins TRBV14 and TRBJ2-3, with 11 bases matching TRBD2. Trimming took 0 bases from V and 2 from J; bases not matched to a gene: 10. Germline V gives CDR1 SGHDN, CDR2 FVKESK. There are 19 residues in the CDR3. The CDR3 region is CASSQEVLGLAVSTDTQYF. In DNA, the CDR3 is TGTGCCAGCAGCCAAGAAGTACTGGGACTAGCGGTGTCCACAGATACGCAGTATTTT. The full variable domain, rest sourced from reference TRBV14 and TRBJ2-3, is EAGVTQFPSHSVIEKGQTVTLRCDPISGHDNLYWYRRVMGKEIKFLLHFVKESKQDESGMPNNRFLAERTGGTYSTLKVQPAELEDSGVYFCASSQEVLGLAVSTDTQYFGPGTRLTVL.

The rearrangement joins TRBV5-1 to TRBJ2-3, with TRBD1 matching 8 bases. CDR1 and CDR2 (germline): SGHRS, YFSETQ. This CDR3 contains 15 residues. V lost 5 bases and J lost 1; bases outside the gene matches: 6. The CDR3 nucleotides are TGCGCCAGCAGAAGCAGGGGGCGAGGCACAGATACGCAGTATTTT. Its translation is CASRSRGRGTDTQYF.

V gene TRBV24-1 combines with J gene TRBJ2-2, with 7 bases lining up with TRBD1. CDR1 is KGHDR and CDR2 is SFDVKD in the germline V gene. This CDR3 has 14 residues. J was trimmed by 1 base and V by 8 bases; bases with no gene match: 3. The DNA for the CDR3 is TGTGCCACCACGACAGGGCTGAACACCGGGGAGCTGTTTTTT. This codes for CATTTGLNTGELFF.

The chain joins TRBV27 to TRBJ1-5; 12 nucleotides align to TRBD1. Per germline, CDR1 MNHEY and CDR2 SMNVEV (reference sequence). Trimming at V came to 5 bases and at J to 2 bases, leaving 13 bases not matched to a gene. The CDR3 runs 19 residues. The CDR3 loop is CASSPSGQGAAWGNQPQHF. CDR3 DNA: TGTGCCAGCAGTCCATCGGGACAGGGGGCAGCTTGGGGCAATCAGCCCCAGCATTTT.

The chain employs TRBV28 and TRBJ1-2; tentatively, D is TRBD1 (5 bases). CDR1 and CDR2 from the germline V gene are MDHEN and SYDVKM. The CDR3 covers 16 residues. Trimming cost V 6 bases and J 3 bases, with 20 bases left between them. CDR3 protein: CASSHPSGTGDYGYTF. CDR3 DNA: TGTGCCAGCAGCCACCCAAGCGGGACGGGAGACTATGGCTACACCTTC.

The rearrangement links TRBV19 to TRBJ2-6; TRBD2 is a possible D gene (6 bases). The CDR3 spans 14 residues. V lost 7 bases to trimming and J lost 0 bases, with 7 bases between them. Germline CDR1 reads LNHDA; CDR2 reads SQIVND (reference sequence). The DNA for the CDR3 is TGTGCCAGTATGGGGGGCTCTGGGGCCAACGTCCTGACTTTC. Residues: CASMGGSGANVLTF.

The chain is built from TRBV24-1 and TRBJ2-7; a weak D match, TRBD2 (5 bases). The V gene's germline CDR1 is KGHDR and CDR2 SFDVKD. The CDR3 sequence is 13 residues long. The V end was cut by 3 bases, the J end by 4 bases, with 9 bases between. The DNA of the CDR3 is TGTGCCACCAGTGATAATACGGGGTACGAGCAGTACTTC. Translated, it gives CATSDNTGYEQYF.

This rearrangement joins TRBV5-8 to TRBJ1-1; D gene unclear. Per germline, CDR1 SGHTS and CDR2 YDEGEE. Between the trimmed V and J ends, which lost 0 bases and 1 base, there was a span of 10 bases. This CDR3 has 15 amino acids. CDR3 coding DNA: TGTGCCAGCAGCTTGGCCTACAGCCCGAACACTGAAGCTTTCTTT. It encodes CASSLAYSPNTEAFF.

The CDR3 sequence is CASSSEPGGRPASGNTIYF. CDR3 in DNA: TGCGCCAGCAGCTCAGAGCCAGGGGGCCGTCCCGCCTCTGGAAACACCATATATTTT. The chain couples TRBV5-1 to TRBJ1-3; 8 nucleotides line up with TRBD1. CDR1 is SGHRS, CDR2 YFSETQ, per germline. The CDR3 is 19 residues long. The V segment lost 3 bases and the J segment 0 bases; nucleotides outside the gene matches: 14.

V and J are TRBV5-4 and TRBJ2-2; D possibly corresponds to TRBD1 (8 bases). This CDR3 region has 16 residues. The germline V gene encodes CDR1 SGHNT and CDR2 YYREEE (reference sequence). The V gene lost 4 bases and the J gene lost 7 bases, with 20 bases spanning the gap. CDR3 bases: TGTGCCAGCAGCCCTACGCTAACAGGGGGGGGCGGGGAGCTGTTTTTT. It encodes CASSPTLTGGGGELFF.

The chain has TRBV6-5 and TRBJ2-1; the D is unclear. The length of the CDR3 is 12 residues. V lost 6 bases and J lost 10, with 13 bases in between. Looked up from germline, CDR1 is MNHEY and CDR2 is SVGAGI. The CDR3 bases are TGTGCCAGCAGAATGAGTAGCCCAGAGCAGTTCTTC. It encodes CASRMSSPEQFF.

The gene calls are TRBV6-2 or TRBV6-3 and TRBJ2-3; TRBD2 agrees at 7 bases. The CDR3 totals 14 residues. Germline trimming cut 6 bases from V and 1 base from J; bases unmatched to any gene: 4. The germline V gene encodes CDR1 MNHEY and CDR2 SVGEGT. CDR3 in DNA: TGTGCCAGCAGCGCGGGACTACGCACAGATACGCAGTATTTT. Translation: CASSAGLRTDTQYF.

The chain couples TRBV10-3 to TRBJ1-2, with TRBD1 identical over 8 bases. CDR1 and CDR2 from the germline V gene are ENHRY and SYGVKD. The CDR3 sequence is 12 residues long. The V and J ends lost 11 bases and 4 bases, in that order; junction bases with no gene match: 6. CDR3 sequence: CAVRQGTYGYTF. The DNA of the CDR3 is TGTGCCGTAAGACAGGGGACCTATGGCTACACCTTC.